The 22 T cell receptor beta chains below all came from one sample that was sequenced in a study of ipilimumab plus nivolumab after autologous stem cell transplantation. The method was immunoSEQ multiplex PCR; TCRdb's version includes in-frame clones alone and lacks a portion of them. The repertoire holds about 2,100 clones, with roughly three quarters as singletons. This specimen was PBMCs, taken in a trial of ipilimumab plus nivolumab as post-transplant consolidation. The source of these receptors is a male donor with multiple myeloma.

For the CDR3, the DNA is TGCGCCAGCAGCTTGCTATCCGGGACTAGCGGGTGGAAGAGCACAGATACGCAGTATTTT. Its translation is CASSLLSGTSGWKSTDTQYF. The chain couples TRBV5-1 to TRBJ2-3, with TRBD2 matching over 12 bases. V was clipped by 1 base and J by 0 bases; unmatched bases: 12. The CDR3 runs 20 residues. CDR1 and CDR2 (germline): SGHRS, YFSETQ.

V and J are TRBV5-6 and TRBJ2-7; D may be TRBD2 (5 bases). There are 13 residues in the CDR3. Trimming took 4 bases from V and 7 from J, leaving 15 bases between them. The germline V gene encodes CDR1 SGHDT and CDR2 YYEEEE. CDR3 sequence reads: CASSRRPRGEQYF. The CDR3 nucleotides are TGTGCCAGCAGCCGCAGGCCAAGAGGGGAGCAGTACTTC.

This clone came up a few times. The CDR3: CASSQAGTGVYEQYF. The DNA for the CDR3 is TGTGCCAGCAGCCAAGCCGGGACAGGGGTGTACGAGCAGTACTTC. The chain carries TRBV4-2 and TRBJ2-7; the match to TRBD1 covers 10 bases. The CDR3 has 15 amino acids. V shed 1 base, J shed 4 bases, and the junction held 4 bases outside the gene matches. Germline V gives CDR1 LGHNA, CDR2 YNFKEQ.

This sequence joins TRBV10-2 and TRBJ2-2, with D hard to call. The CDR3 length is 14 residues. Trimming removed 4 bases at V and 2 bases at J, with 8 bases between. The germline gives CDR1 WSHSY, CDR2 SAAADI. The CDR3 sequence: CASSVTPNTGELFF. The CDR3 DNA reads as TGCGCCAGCAGTGTGACGCCCAACACCGGGGAGCTGTTTTTT.

The chain combines TRBV5-1 with TRBJ2-3, with D tentatively TRBD2 (5 bases). Per the germline V gene, CDR1 is SGHRS and CDR2 is YFSETQ. CDR3 length: 13 residues. The V end was cut by 7 bases, the J end by 2 bases, with 11 bases between. In DNA, the CDR3 is TGCGCCAGCGGTGGACTGAACACAGATACGCAGTATTTT. This codes for CASGGLNTDTQYF.

The rearrangement links TRBV10-3 to TRBJ2-2; D may correspond to TRBD1 or TRBD2 (7 bases each). The germline gives CDR1 ENHRY, CDR2 SYGVKD. The CDR3 runs to 15 residues. The V gene lost 6 bases and the J gene lost 7 bases, with 18 bases spanning the gap. Written as DNA, the CDR3 is TGTGCCATCAGCAAGCAGGGGGAGGGGCTCGGGGAGCTGTTTTTT. This translates into CAISKQGEGLGELFF.

This clone was detected once. This chain joins TRBV19 and TRBJ2-5, with D possibly TRBD2 on 5 matching bases. The J call may be faulty, since TRBJ2-7 better matches the DNA end. Germline V gene data show CDR1 as LNHDA and CDR2 as SQIVND (reference sequence). This CDR3 comprises 13 residues. The CDR3 here is CASRRGPGYEQYF. In DNA, the CDR3 is TGTGCCAGTAGGAGAGGGCCCGGATACGAGCAGTACTTC.

V and J are TRBV4-1 and TRBJ1-5; D is uncertain. CDR1 is MGHRA, CDR2 YSYEKL, per germline. The CDR3 has 15 amino acids. The V end was cut by 4 bases, the J end by 1 base, with 11 bases between. CDR3 nucleotides: TGCGCCAGCAGCCCCCTGGTGACGAGCAATCAGCCCCAGCATTTT. Translation gives CASSPLVTSNQPQHF.

This chain joins TRBV5-8 and TRBJ1-2; D is unclear. V lost 4 bases and J lost 2, with 24 bases in between. The CDR3 sequence is 18 residues long. Germline CDR1 reads SGHTS; CDR2 reads YDEGEE. CDR3 sequence: CASSIGLWAPGGNYGYTF. The DNA for the CDR3 is TGTGCCAGCAGCATAGGTTTGTGGGCCCCTGGAGGAAACTATGGCTACACCTTC.

The V and J genes are TRBV27 and TRBJ2-3; the match to TRBD2 covers 7 bases. J lost 2 bases, V lost 6 bases, and 11 bases had no gene match. CDR3 size: 16 residues. Germline CDR1 MNHEY, CDR2 SMNVEV (reference sequence). CDR3 DNA: TGTGCCAGCAGGAGCCTCCTAGCGGACACCACAGATACGCAGTATTTT. Encoded protein: CASRSLLADTTDTQYF.

This clone appeared once. This chain uses TRBV6-1 with TRBJ2-4, with D possibly matching TRBD2 (6 bases). The CDR3 covers 13 residues. V lost 7 bases, J lost 1 base, and 8 bases lay in between. Germline V CDR1 and CDR2: MNHNS, SASEGT. The CDR3 DNA reads as TGTGCCAGCAAGGAGGGGGCCAAAAACATTCAGTACTTC. Translating gives CASKEGAKNIQYF.

The chain links TRBV2 to TRBJ2-5; no firm D call. Germline V gives CDR1 SNHLY, CDR2 FYNNEI. CDR3 length equals 15 residues. The V gene lost 3 bases and the J gene lost 0 bases, with 11 bases spanning the gap. In DNA, the CDR3 is TGTGCCAGCAGTGAGAGCCGACACAACCAAGAGACCCAGTACTTC. Translation: CASSESRHNQETQYF.

Concerning this clone: A read error is likely here: a far larger clone is one base away. The gene calls are TRBV5-7 and TRBJ1-2, with a possible D match to TRBD1 (5 bases). TRBV5-7 is an ORF, and what it does is uncertain. V shed 4 bases and J shed 5 bases, with 12 bases lying between them. CDR3 length equals 13 residues. The CDR3 DNA reads TGTGCCAGCAGCCCAGGAGGGGAGTATGGCTACACCTTC. Translated, it gives CASSPGGEYGYTF.

This chain connects TRBV5-5 to TRBJ2-7; D call uncertain. The CDR3 extends over 13 amino acids. V dropped 2 bases and J dropped 7 bases, with 13 bases sitting between them. Germline V gene data show CDR1 as SGHKS and CDR2 as YYEKEE (reference sequence). The CDR3 sequence is CASSFEDTSEQYF. The CDR3 coding sequence is TGTGCCAGCAGCTTTGAGGATACGTCGGAGCAGTACTTC.

The chain links TRBV11-2 to TRBJ2-2; D could derive from TRBD1 or TRBD2 (6 bases each). The CDR3 runs to 17 residues. Germline CDR1 SGHAT, CDR2 FQNNGV. The germline V and J ends were trimmed by 1 base and 6 bases, with 18 bases remaining between them. This CDR3 is CASSLVIRGRLSGELFF. In DNA, the CDR3 is TGTGCCAGCAGCTTAGTGATCCGGGGGCGACTTTCCGGGGAGCTGTTTTTT.

The gene calls are TRBV6-4 and TRBJ2-1, with 8 nucleotides matching TRBD2. Trimming cost V 2 bases and J 10 bases; bases outside gene matches: 4. Germline CDR1 MRHNA, CDR2 SNTAGT. The CDR3 has 13 amino acids. The CDR3: CASSDPPGGEQFF. The CDR3 coding sequence is TGTGCCAGCAGTGACCCCCCGGGAGGGGAGCAGTTCTTC.

The CDR3: CASSDGDRDADTQYF. The CDR3 DNA sequence: TGTGCCAGCAGTGACGGGGACAGGGACGCAGATACGCAGTATTTT. The rearrangement joins TRBV6-4 to TRBJ2-3; 9 positions match TRBD1. Germline values: CDR1 MRHNA, CDR2 SNTAGT. Losses at the gene ends were 2 bases for V and 4 bases for J; bases not matched to a gene: 4. The CDR3 is 15 amino acids.

This clone has just a few counts. J is TRBJ2-7 and V is TRBV28; D remains unclear. CDR1 is MDHEN and CDR2 is SYDVKM in the germline V gene. V dropped 5 bases and J dropped 0 bases, with 2 bases sitting between them. The CDR3 contains 11 residues. This CDR3 reads CASSVSYEQYF. DNA of the CDR3: TGTGCCAGCAGTGTCTCCTACGAGCAGTACTTC. Full variable domain (outside the CDR3, taken from reference TRBV28 and TRBJ2-7): DVKVTQSSRYLVKRTGEKVFLECVQDMDHENMFWYRQDPGLGLRLIYFSYDVKMKEKGDIPEGYSVSREKKERFSLILESASTNQTSMYLCASSVSYEQYFGPGTRLTVT.

This clone was detected only once. This chain connects TRBV14 to TRBJ2-3; D is unclear. Germline V CDR1 and CDR2: SGHDN, FVKESK. The ends were cut back, 4 bases at V and 3 bases at J, with 8 bases in the middle. The CDR3 spans 13 residues. CDR3 sequence reads: CASSLRSTDTQYF. The DNA for the CDR3 is TGTGCCAGCAGCCTACGGTCTACAGATACGCAGTATTTT.

This clone was recorded a few times. V is TRBV6-5 and J is TRBJ2-1; no definite D call. V was shortened by 5 bases and J by 7 bases, with 9 bases between the two germline ends. Germline CDR1 MNHEY, CDR2 SVGAGI. There are 12 residues in the CDR3. The CDR3 DNA follows: TGTGCCAGCAGTGCCAGTTGGAATGAGCAGTTCTTC. The encoded protein is CASSASWNEQFF.

The J gene is TRBJ2-5, the V gene TRBV29-1, with a weak D call TRBD1 (5 bases). The CDR3 runs 11 residues. Germline CDR1 and CDR2: SQVTM and ANQGSEA. V was pared by 4 bases and J by 5 bases, with 8 bases between. The CDR3 bases are TGCAGCGTTGTCAGGGTTGAGACCCAGTACTTC. Its protein is CSVVRVETQYF.

This clone occurred a few times. The chain employs TRBV5-1 and TRBJ2-6, with D tentatively TRBD2 (5 bases). This CDR3 has 17 amino acids. Between the trimmed V and J ends, which lost 1 base and 0 bases, there was a span of 11 bases. Germline CDR1 reads SGHRS; CDR2 reads YFSETQ. The CDR3 DNA is TGCGCCAGCAGCTTGCCTTTACTAGGCTCTGGGGCCAACGTCCTGACTTTC. Its translation: CASSLPLLGSGANVLTF.